This entry lists 7 T cell receptor beta chains sequenced from one sample in a study of T cells in Graves' hyperthyroidism and ophthalmopathy (dated by TCRdb to between 2018 and 2021). The method was multiplex PCR. The sequencing machine was an Illumina HiSeq 2000. TCR beta CDR3 regions were amplified from RNA transcripts. A first-round RT-PCR of the TCR CDR3 used the HTBI primer set with the Qiagen OneStep RT-PCR kit. The public reads were run again by TCRdb, first through fastp at Q25 and then through MiXCR, and only productive beta chains were kept. CDR3 protein sequences are deduplicated, and each keeps its most common genes and DNA. Here the sample has hundreds of thousands of distinct CDR3 sequences; 30% to 40% occur a single time. The top ten hold around 31% of the sample. What was sequenced was blood. Receptors were obtained from a woman in her 40s with Graves' hyperthyroidism.

As DNA, the CDR3 is TGCAGCAGTTTTCAGTCCGGGTATGGCTACACCTTC. Amino acid sequence: CSSFQSGYGYTF. The V and J genes are TRBV29-1 and TRBJ1-2; D uncertain. V lost 8 bases and J 5 bases, leaving 15 bases between the germline ends. CDR1 and CDR2 from the germline V gene are SQVTM and ANQGSEA. The CDR3 has 12 amino acids.

The CDR3 nucleotides read TGTGCCAGCAGCCCCCGACAGGGTTACTACGAGCAGTACTTC. Its protein is CASSPRQGYYEQYF. The V call is TRBV9, the J call TRBJ2-7; 7 nucleotides match TRBD1. Germline CDR1 reads SGDLS; CDR2 reads YYNGEE. The trim removed 4 bases at V and 3 bases at J, leaving 7 bases unmatched. The CDR3 covers 14 residues.

This clonotype was seen many times. V usage is TRBV2 and J usage is TRBJ1-4, with no clear D. The V end lost 5 bases, the J end lost 4 bases, and 11 bases lay between the germline ends. CDR3 length equals 14 residues. Germline V gene lookup returns CDR1 SNHLY and CDR2 FYNNEI. CDR3 nucleotides: TGTGCCAGCAGTCTAATTGGGCTTAATGAAAAACTGTTTTTT. It is translated as CASSLIGLNEKLFF.

This clonotype appeared many times. The chain is built from TRBV2 and TRBJ1-1, with D possibly being TRBD1 (6 bases). There are 14 residues in the CDR3. CDR1 and CDR2 (germline): SNHLY, FYNNEI. Trimming cost V 2 bases and J 6 bases, with 13 bases left between them. The CDR3 DNA reads as TGTGCCAGCAGTGAACGAGGGGGGAGCCCTGAAGCTTTCTTT. Its protein is CASSERGGSPEAFF.

The chain is built from TRBV4-3 and TRBJ2-7; D is unresolved. Germline V CDR1 and CDR2: LGHNA, YSLEER. Trimming removed 0 bases at V and 5 bases at J, with 14 bases between. CDR3 length equals 15 residues. CDR3 bases: TGCGCCAGCAGCCAAGATCCAGTAGGGTACGACGAGCAGTACTTC. Translation gives CASSQDPVGYDEQYF.

This clonotype was seen ten or more times. The gene calls are TRBV10-3 and TRBJ1-2; D gene unclear. Per the germline V gene, CDR1 is ENHRY and CDR2 is SYGVKD. The ends were cut back, 4 bases at V and 8 bases at J, with 20 bases in the middle. The CDR3 loop spans 15 amino acids. CDR3 protein: CAISGAFSMVGGYTF. The CDR3 coding sequence is TGTGCCATCAGTGGGGCCTTTTCTATGGTGGGGGGCTACACCTTC.

This clonotype was seen at least ten times. The chain combines TRBV24-1 with TRBJ2-7, with D tentatively TRBD2 (6 bases). CDR3 length: 16 residues. With 4 bases removed from V and 0 bases from J, the gap between germline ends came to 15 bases. Germline loops: CDR1 KGHDR, CDR2 SFDVKD. CDR3 DNA: TGTGCCACCAGTGAAACAAAGCGGCGGGACTCCTACGAGCAGTACTTC. Translation gives CATSETKRRDSYEQYF.